This TCR beta chain originates from a study of T-cell reconstitution after alpha-beta-depleted transplantation in children. This clonotype was counted ten times or more. Unique molecular identifiers were used to barcode this TCRbeta library. TCRdb used MiXCR to reprocess the PCR reads, holding one entry per CDR3 protein. The profile covers 100,000 to 120,000 distinct CDR3 sequences, with around 10% appearing a single time and around 8.5% taken by the ten largest. The CDR3 is made up of 16 amino acids. The V gene's germline CDR1 is SGHRS and CDR2 YFSETQ. The V and J ends lost 5 bases and 4 bases, in that order; junction bases with no gene match: 11.

The material was PBMCs from the stem cell graft donor, obtained from the stem cell graft. The chain uses TRBV5-1 and TRBJ2-1, with 8 bases fitting TRBD2. This TCR was sampled from a human donor who donated a stem cell graft to a child with acute lymphoblastic leukemia. The CDR3 loop is CASSRAGLEFYNEQFF. As DNA, the CDR3 is TGCGCCAGCAGTCGTGCGGGACTAGAATTTTACAATGAGCAGTTCTTC. Combining the CDR3 with reference TRBV5-1 and TRBJ2-1 gives the whole variable domain KAGVTQTPRYLIKTRGQQVTLSCSPISGHRSVSWYQQTPGQGLQFLFEYFSETQRNKGNFPGRFSGRQFSNSRSEMNVSTLELGDSALYLCASSRAGLEFYNEQFFGPGTRLTVL.